The clone carrying this T cell receptor (beta chain) was recorded once. What it recognizes is unknown. The sample is drawn from a study of T-cell reconstitution after alpha-beta-depleted transplantation in children. General observations from the study: Day-60 TCRbeta diversity that was high in some patients was derived from surviving recipient T cells and thymic progenitors. T cells produced anew were the main source of T-cell counts and diversity one year after transplant.

Library preparation (for TCRbeta) was performed with unique molecular identifiers. In TCRdb, the PCR reads were re-called with MiXCR into one record per CDR3 protein. The sample includes under 450,000 distinct CDR3 sequences, 15% to 20% seen only once; the top ten take 25% to 35%. The CDR3 has 17 residues. Germline V gene sequence: CDR1 MGHRA, CDR2 YSYEKL. V was pared by 0 bases and J by 3 bases, with 5 bases of the junction left unmatched. The source is a boy under three years old who had a stem cell transplant for Wiskott-Aldrich syndrome, so the T cells may come from the graft donor. The chain has TRBV4-1 and TRBJ2-2; 9 nucleotides agree with TRBD2. Sequences were derived from PBMCs, mostly from graft donor cells, sampled 360 days after TCRalphabeta/CD19-depleted stem cell transplant. CDR3 coding DNA: TGCGCCAGCAGCCAAGATCCTAAGCGGGGGGACACCGGGGAGCTGTTTTTT. Amino acids: CASSQDPKRGDTGELFF.